The 25 T cell receptor beta chains below come from one sample, sequenced in a study of human T cells and chemical hapten exposure. Via MiXCR, TCRdb re-called the RACE reads, giving one row per CDR3 protein. The sample consists of about 74,000 distinct CDR3 sequences, approximately 15% of them appearing once. The sample's time point: pre-sensitization, week 0. Treatment described: therapeutic diphenylcyclopropenone sensitization with weekly scalp DPC. This sample comprised whole blood, obtained in connection with sensitization to the hapten diphenylcyclopropenone (DPC). The receptor source for this set is a woman in her forties or fifties with alopecia areata. Some clones in this sample may be carry-over from other donors' samples.

The V and J genes are TRBV12-3 or TRBV12-4 and TRBJ2-3, with no clear D. CDR3 length: 13 residues. V was pared by 4 bases and J by 3 bases, with 8 bases between. The CDR3 region is CASSSLGTDTQYF. The CDR3 DNA reads TGTGCCAGCAGTTCTTTGGGTACAGATACGCAGTATTTT.

The chain links TRBV24-1 to TRBJ2-5, with D perhaps matching TRBD1 (6 bases). Trimming pared 7 bases from V and 2 bases from J, leaving 7 bases between. Germline CDR1 KGHDR, CDR2 SFDVKD. The CDR3 is made up of 12 amino acids. CDR3 in DNA: TGTGCCACCAGCGACAGGCAAGAGACCCAGTACTTC. Amino acids: CATSDRQETQYF.

On this clonotype itself: One base away lies a much larger clone, so this may be a sequencing read error. CDR3 coding DNA: TGTGCCAGCATCTTGGCCGGGAAACTCTCCTACGAGCAGTACTTC. Amino acids: CASILAGKLSYEQYF. The V and J genes are TRBV5-5 and TRBJ2-7; tentatively, D is TRBD2 (5 bases). CDR3 length: 15 residues. Germline V gene lookup returns CDR1 SGHKS and CDR2 YYEKEE (reference sequence). The variable domain in full, completed from reference TRBV5-5 and TRBJ2-7, reads DAGVTQSPTHLIKTRGQQVTLRCSPISGHKSVSWYQQVLGQGPQFIFQYYEKEERGRGNFPDRFSARQFPNYSSELNVNALLLGDSALYLCASILAGKLSYEQYFGPGTRLTVT.

In DNA, the CDR3 is TGTGCTAGTGGTCCGGATCTGTTTCGAAGGGACACTGAAGCTTTCTTT. Translating gives CASGPDLFRRDTEAFF. This rearrangement joins TRBV12-5 to TRBJ1-1; D remains ambiguous. Germline CDR1 and CDR2: LGHNT and FRNRAP. The CDR3 runs to 16 residues. Trimming left V 5 bases short and J 3 bases short, with 19 bases between.

In its sample, this clonotype was seen a few times. The chain recombines TRBV11-3 with TRBJ2-5; perhaps TRBD2 as D (5 bases). Looked up from germline, CDR1 is SGHNT and CDR2 is YENEEA. CDR3 length equals 13 residues. Between the trimmed V and J ends, which lost 0 bases and 8 bases, there was a span of 10 bases. This chain's CDR3 is CASSLDGESTQYF. The CDR3 DNA reads as TGTGCCAGCAGCTTAGACGGGGAGAGTACCCAGTACTTC.

This chain joins TRBV30 and TRBJ2-1, with D unclear. The germline V and J ends were trimmed by 0 bases and 9 bases, with 15 bases remaining between them. This CDR3 has 14 residues. CDR1 is GTSNPN and CDR2 is SVGIG in the germline V gene (reference sequence). CDR3 region: CAWSVVPGFGEQFF. The CDR3 DNA reads TGTGCCTGGAGTGTCGTGCCCGGGTTCGGTGAGCAGTTCTTC.

As to this clonotype: An end of the junction does not agree with germline; a read error may underlie this. The chain recombines TRBV7-7 with TRBJ2-1; TRBD2 matches 10 bases. CDR1 and CDR2 from the germline V gene are SSHAT and FNYEAQ (reference sequence). The CDR3 is 22 residues long. The CDR3 DNA is TGTGCCAGCAGCAGGCGCCTTAATCCGGGTTCGAGCGGGAGGGATCTCTACAATGAGCAGTCCTTC. It translates to CASSRRLNPGSSGRDLYNEQSF.

This clonotype was picked up a small number of times. V usage is TRBV7-8 and J usage is TRBJ2-1; 9 bases map to TRBD2. Germline loops: CDR1 SGHVS, CDR2 FQNEAQ. Trimming cost V 0 bases and J 6 bases; bases outside gene matches: 12. The CDR3 has 18 residues. DNA for the CDR3: TGTGCCAGCAGCTTAGCCCTAGCGGGAATCACCCCATCCAATGAGCAGTTCTTC. Translated: CASSLALAGITPSNEQFF. Full variable domain (outside the CDR3, taken from reference TRBV7-8 and TRBJ2-1): GAGVSQSPRYKVAKRGQDVALRCDPISGHVSLFWYQQALGQGPEFLTYFQNEAQLDKSGLPSDRFFAERPEGSVSTLKIQRTQQEDSAVYLCASSLALAGITPSNEQFFGPGTRLTVL.

The chain combines TRBV2 with TRBJ2-7, with 9 bases fitting TRBD2. With V trimmed by 1 base and J by 3 bases, 1 base remained unmatched. Germline loops: CDR1 SNHLY, CDR2 FYNNEI. The CDR3 runs to 14 residues. The CDR3, as DNA: TGTGCCAGCAGTGAAGGACTAGCGGACTACGAGCAGTACTTC. As protein: CASSEGLADYEQYF.

This clonotype was observed a few times. This chain joins TRBV2 and TRBJ2-1; D is uncertain. Germline CDR1 is SNHLY and CDR2 is FYNNEI. CDR3 size: 18 residues. V gave up 6 bases and J gave up 3 bases, with 24 bases separating them. CDR3 DNA sequence: TGTGCCAGCAGGAAGAGCCAGGCAGGCAGCTCAAGCTACAATGAGCAGTTCTTC. Its protein product is CASRKSQAGSSSYNEQFF.

V gene TRBV7-9 combines with J gene TRBJ1-2; D unresolved. CDR1 is SEHNR and CDR2 is FQNEAQ in the germline V gene (reference sequence). V lost 5 bases to trimming and J lost 2 bases, with 6 bases between them. This CDR3 region has 12 residues. The CDR3 spells CASSAMNYGYTF. CDR3 DNA sequence: TGTGCCAGCAGCGCTATGAACTATGGCTACACCTTC.

This sequence joins TRBV7-2 and TRBJ1-6; 7 nucleotides agree with TRBD1. J lost 7 bases, V lost 3 bases, and 6 bases had no gene match. This CDR3 has 15 residues. CDR1 and CDR2 (germline): SGHTA, FQGNSA. The CDR3: CASSLGTAENSPLHF. CDR3 nucleotides: TGTGCCAGCAGCTTGGGGACAGCCGAAAATTCACCCCTCCACTTT.

J is TRBJ2-1 and V is TRBV7-6; possibly TRBD2 for D (6 bases). Trimming removed 4 bases from V and 0 bases from J, with 10 bases in between. This CDR3 contains 15 residues. Per the germline V gene, CDR1 is SGHVS and CDR2 is FNYEAQ. CDR3 nucleotides: TGTGCCAGCAGCTCCCAGGAGGGCTCCTACAATGAGCAGTTCTTC. It codes for CASSSQEGSYNEQFF.

This clonotype was detected many times. The rearrangement links TRBV11-2 to TRBJ2-7, with D possibly being TRBD1 (6 bases). CDR1 SGHAT and CDR2 FQNNGV come from the germline V gene. V gave up 5 bases and J gave up 8 bases, with 16 bases separating them. CDR3 size: 13 residues. CDR3 amino acids: CASSGARGGQQYF. DNA for the CDR3: TGTGCCAGCAGCGGCGCCAGGGGCGGCCAGCAGTACTTC.

There are a few counts of this clonotype. The genes are TRBV7-8 and TRBJ2-7, with 12 bases fitting TRBD1. J lost 6 bases, V lost 5 bases, and 8 bases had no gene match. The CDR3 loop spans 15 amino acids. CDR1 is SGHVS, CDR2 FQNEAQ, per germline. The CDR3: CASSGAGQGASEQYF. The CDR3 DNA reads as TGTGCCAGCAGCGGAGCGGGACAGGGGGCGTCCGAGCAGTACTTC.

The rearrangement uses TRBV7-9 and TRBJ2-7; D is unresolved. V shed 1 base and J shed 3 bases, with 4 bases lying between them. CDR1 SEHNR and CDR2 FQNEAQ come from the germline V gene (reference sequence). The CDR3 is 12 amino acids. In DNA, the CDR3 is TGTGCCAGCAGCTTAGAATTCTACGAGCAGTACTTC. It specifies CASSLEFYEQYF.

This chain uses TRBV30 with TRBJ2-2; D is ambiguous. Trimming took off 1 base at V and 5 bases at J, with 2 bases between the two ends. This CDR3 is 11 amino acids long. The germline gives CDR1 GTSNPN, CDR2 SVGIG (reference sequence). The CDR3 DNA reads as TGTGCCTGGAGTGGAACCGGGGAGCTGTTTTTT. Protein sequence: CAWSGTGELFF.

This clonotype has a handful of counts. The chain carries TRBV7-6 and TRBJ2-1; D remains unclear. The ends were cut back, 10 bases at V and 3 bases at J, with 16 bases in the middle. The CDR3 spans 14 residues. Germline-derived CDR1 and CDR2 are SGHVS and FNYEAQ. In nucleotides, the CDR3 is TGTGCCACGCGTCCCGGGCCGAACTACAATGAGCAGTTCTTC. As protein: CATRPGPNYNEQFF. Full variable domain (rest looked up from reference TRBV7-6 and TRBJ2-1): GAGVSQSPRYKVTKRGQDVALRCDPISGHVSLYWYRQALGQGPEFLTYFNYEAQQDKSGLPNDRFSAERPEGSISTLTIQRTEQRDSAMYRCATRPGPNYNEQFFGPGTRLTVL.

This chain uses TRBV7-2 with TRBJ2-1; 7 bases agree with TRBD2. V gave up 3 bases and J gave up 5 bases; unmatched junction bases: 7. CDR1 and CDR2 (germline): SGHTA, FQGNSA. The CDR3 contains 15 residues. The CDR3 spells CASSFVASGHNEQFF. The CDR3 DNA is TGTGCCAGCAGCTTTGTCGCTAGCGGACACAATGAGCAGTTCTTC.

This sequence joins TRBV4-1 and TRBJ2-3; 9 bases fit TRBD2. With V trimmed by 4 bases and J by 2 bases, 7 bases remained unmatched. Germline CDR1 and CDR2: MGHRA and YSYEKL. The CDR3 loop spans 16 amino acids. The chain's CDR3 is CASSPGTSSYTDTQYF. The CDR3, as DNA: TGCGCCAGCAGCCCAGGGACTAGCAGCTACACAGATACGCAGTATTTT.

This chain uses TRBV7-2 with TRBJ2-7, with 11 bases aligning to TRBD2. Germline-derived CDR1 and CDR2 are SGHTA and FQGNSA. V lost 5 bases to trimming and J lost 3 bases; unmatched junction nucleotides: 6. CDR3 length: 15 residues. CDR3 bases: TGTGCCAGCAGCCTCGCTAGCGGGAGGAGCTACGAGCAGTACTTC. This codes for CASSLASGRSYEQYF. Based on the CDR3 plus reference TRBV7-2 and TRBJ2-7, the full variable domain is GAGVSQSPSNKVTEKGKDVELRCDPISGHTALYWYRQSLGQGLEFLIYFQGNSAPDKSGLPSDRFSAERTGGSVSTLTIQRTQQEDSAVYLCASSLASGRSYEQYFGPGTRLTVT.

This clonotype was picked up many times. V usage is TRBV12-2 and J usage is TRBJ1-3; the table calls TRBD1, which could not be checked here. TRBV12-2 is tagged as a pseudogene. The CDR3 is 12 residues long. CDR3: CTTDSFGNTIYF. CDR3 DNA sequence: TGTACCACGGACAGTTTCGGAAACACCATATATTTT.

This clonotype appeared many times. The chain combines TRBV5-4 with TRBJ2-3; no clear D gene. Germline V gene lookup returns CDR1 SGHNT and CDR2 YYREEE (reference sequence). The length of the CDR3 is 12 residues. V was clipped by 4 bases and J by 2 bases, with 5 bases between them. This chain's CDR3 is CASSLTTDTQYF. The CDR3 DNA follows: TGTGCCAGCAGCCTGACCACAGATACGCAGTATTTT. Looking up the rest from reference TRBV5-4 and TRBJ2-3 gives the full variable domain: ETGVTQSPTHLIKTRGQQVTLRCSSQSGHNTVSWYQQALGQGPQFIFQYYREEENGRGNFPPRFSGLQFPNYSSELNVNALELDDSALYLCASSLTTDTQYFGPGTRLTVL.

The V gene is TRBV2, the J gene TRBJ2-3; no clear D. V lost 2 bases and J lost 5, with 11 bases in between. This CDR3 comprises 14 residues. Germline V gives CDR1 SNHLY, CDR2 FYNNEI. The CDR3 nucleotides read TGTGCCAGCAGTGAATGGGTCGCCGGAGATACGCAGTATTTT. Protein sequence: CASSEWVAGDTQYF.

This clonotype turned up a few times. The chain employs TRBV7-2 and TRBJ2-3; 7 bases match TRBD1. The ends lost 5 bases at V and 4 bases at J; junction bases unmatched: 6. CDR3 length: 14 amino acids. Germline CDR1 is SGHTA and CDR2 is FQGNSA. The CDR3 nucleotides are TGTGCCAGCAGCCTCGACAGGGCAGCAGATACGCAGTATTTT. As protein: CASSLDRAADTQYF.